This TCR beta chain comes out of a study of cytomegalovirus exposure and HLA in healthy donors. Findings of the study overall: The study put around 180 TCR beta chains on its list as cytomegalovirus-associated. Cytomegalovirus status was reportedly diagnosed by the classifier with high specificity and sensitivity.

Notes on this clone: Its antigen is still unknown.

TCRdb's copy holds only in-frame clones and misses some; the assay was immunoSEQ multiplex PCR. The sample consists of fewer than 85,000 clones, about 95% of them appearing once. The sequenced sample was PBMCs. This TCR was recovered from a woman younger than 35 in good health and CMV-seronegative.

CDR3 protein: CASSPGTGSLYEQYF. The CDR3 DNA is TGTGCCAGCAGCCCTGGGACAGGGAGTCTCTACGAGCAGTACTTC. The rearrangement links TRBV11-2 to TRBJ2-7, with 9 bases matching TRBD1. The CDR3 loop spans 15 amino acids. The germline CDR1 and CDR2 sequences are SGHAT and FQNNGV. With V trimmed by 5 bases and J by 3 bases, 8 bases remained unmatched. Full variable domain (outside the CDR3, taken from reference TRBV11-2 and TRBJ2-7): EAGVAQSPRYKIIEKRQSVAFWCNPISGHATLYWYQQILGQGPKLLIQFQNNGVVDDSQLPKDRFSAERLKGVDSTLKIQPAKLEDSAVYLCASSPGTGSLYEQYFGPGTRLTVT.